This T cell receptor (beta chain) appears in the sequencing data of a study of blood T cell repertoires in COVID-19. Study at large: Material from acute and convalescent COVID-19 was sourced from the United States, Italy and Spain. Sample material is recorded as cDNA or gDNA derived from T cells, B-cell-depleted T cells, or PBMCs.

The Seattle site enrolled patients during active infection and followed them longitudinally. In the study's own analysis: Estimated nucleated cell counts came from reference gene primer amplification. Some clones are missing from TCRdb's copy, which holds only in-frame ones; the method was immunoSEQ multiplex PCR. The D gene and trimming were derived from the DNA, and the V and J assignments and clone size from that table. The sample contains some 200,000 clones, more than 80% of which appear only once. The specimen sequenced was peripheral blood. This TCR derives from a woman aged 40 to 55 with COVID-19, enrolled during active disease.

The CDR3 reads CASPGTTEGYTF. DNA of the CDR3: TGTGCCAGCCCCGGGACTACGGAAGGCTACACCTTC. This chain connects TRBV2 to TRBJ1-2; perhaps TRBD1 as D (5 bases). Germline V gene lookup returns CDR1 SNHLY and CDR2 FYNNEI. The CDR3 length is 12 residues. With 8 bases removed from V and 8 bases from J, the gap between germline ends came to 15 bases.